Presented here are 15 T cell receptor beta chains from one specimen sequenced in a study of tumor and adjacent non-tumor tissue in lung cancer. TCRbeta libraries were built with three rounds of nested PCR, modified from ARM-PCR. One entry per CDR3 protein results from TCRdb running MiXCR on the multiplex PCR reads. The repertoire consists of about 90,000 distinct CDR3 sequences, with around 80% occurring once and the leading ten covering 21%. RNA was extracted from bulk tissue without any cell sorting. The normal lung tissue was taken more than 3 cm from the tumor edge. The sequencing input was distant non-tumor lung tissue. These receptors all stem from a woman aged 50 to 65 with non-small cell lung cancer.

Comment on this clonotype: A junction end diverges from the germline sequence, so it may reflect a read error. V and J are TRBV24-1 and TRBJ2-2; 8 nucleotides align to TRBD1. This CDR3 comprises 15 residues. Germline lookup yields CDR1 KGHDR and CDR2 SFDVKD. The CDR3: CATSEGQDYTGELHF. CDR3 DNA sequence: TGTGCCACCAGTGAGGGACAGGACTACACCGGGGAGCTGCATTTT.

Of note for this clonotype: Relative to the germline gene, one junction end is altered; a read error may explain this. The genes are TRBV6-4 and TRBJ2-1; 12 bases line up with TRBD2. The length of the CDR3 is 15 residues. Germline values: CDR1 MRHNA, CDR2 SNTAGT. The CDR3 is CASCEVTSGSYEQFF. The DNA of the CDR3 is TGTGCCAGCTGTGAAGTGACTAGCGGGAGTTATGAGCAGTTCTTC.

As concerns this clonotype: A much larger clone sits a single nucleotide away, making a read error possible. V gene TRBV20-1 combines with J gene TRBJ2-5; D is ambiguous. Germline V CDR1 and CDR2: DFQATT, SNEGSKA (reference sequence). The CDR3 contains 14 residues. DNA of the CDR3: TGCAGTGCTAGAGATTCCCTGATACAAGAGATCCAGTACTTC. Translating it yields CSARDSLIQEIQYF.

V usage is TRBV6-1 and J usage is TRBJ2-1; 7 positions agree with TRBD2. V dropped 4 bases and J dropped 6; count of bases not matched to a gene: 15. The CDR3 is 17 residues long. Germline CDR1 reads MNHNS; CDR2 reads SASEGT. DNA for the CDR3: TGTGCCAGCAGTGCGCTACTGGGCAGCGGGGCCTGCAATGAGCAGTTCTTC. Amino acids: CASSALLGSGACNEQFF.

This chain connects TRBV20-1 to TRBJ1-3; the D is unclear. Germline CDR1 is DFQATT and CDR2 is SNEGSKA (reference sequence). This CDR3 region has 13 residues. The CDR3: CNAPRRPGNTIYF. CDR3 coding DNA: TGCAATGCCCCCCGCCGTCCTGGAAACACCATATATTTT.

There are many counts of this clonotype. The rearrangement joins TRBV20-1 to TRBJ2-7; 7 nucleotides agree with TRBD1. Germline V lookup: CDR1 DFQATT, CDR2 SNEGSKA (reference sequence). The V segment lost 3 bases and the J segment 3 bases; nucleotides outside the gene matches: 5. The CDR3 is 13 amino acids. CDR3 DNA sequence: TGCAGTGCTAGGGGACAGACAAACTACGAGCAGTACTTC. It translates to CSARGQTNYEQYF.

The chain employs TRBV14 and TRBJ1-3; 7 nucleotides align to TRBD1. This CDR3 contains 15 residues. V shed 8 bases, J shed 5 bases, and the junction held 12 bases outside the gene matches. Per germline, CDR1 SGHDN and CDR2 FVKESK. The CDR3 nucleotides read TGTGCCAGCCGACAGGACAGGACACTGAGAAACACCATATATTTT. Its translation: CASRQDRTLRNTIYF.

This clonotype was seen once. The J gene is TRBJ1-2, the V gene TRBV6-5, with a weak D call TRBD1 (6 bases). The V end lost 11 bases, the J end lost 2 bases, and 18 bases lay between the germline ends. Germline V lookup: CDR1 MNHEY, CDR2 SVGAGI. The CDR3 runs 14 residues. In DNA form, the CDR3 reads TGTGCCGACAGCCAACAGGGATCAAACTATGGCTACACCTTC. It encodes CADSQQGSNYGYTF.

The chain has TRBV6-6 and TRBJ1-1; D may be TRBD1 (5 bases). Trimming shortened V by 7 bases and J by 5 bases, and 14 bases separated the two germline ends. CDR1 and CDR2 from the germline V gene are MNHNY and SVGAGI (reference sequence). There are 13 residues in the CDR3. CDR3 bases: TGTGCCAGCAATGTGGGGCTAGTAACTGAAGCTTTCTTT. Its protein is CASNVGLVTEAFF.

The rearrangement links TRBV12-3 or TRBV12-4 to TRBJ2-7; TRBD1 matches at 10 bases. The CDR3 has 15 amino acids. Trimming at V came to 7 bases and at J to 4 bases, leaving 10 bases not matched to a gene. The chain's CDR3 is CASTPPGQGTYEQYF. In nucleotides, the CDR3 is TGTGCCAGCACTCCTCCGGGACAGGGGACTTACGAGCAGTACTTC.

The chain joins TRBV6-1 to TRBJ1-5; maybe TRBD1 (5 bases). This CDR3 is 18 amino acids long. The germline V gene encodes CDR1 MNHNS and CDR2 SASEGT. The CDR3 loop reads CDTSEATFNIRVHQPQHF. The CDR3 bases are TGTGACACCAGTGAAGCGACCTTTAATATCAGGGTTCATCAGCCCCAGCATTTT.

This clonotype came up many times. The gene calls are TRBV29-1 and TRBJ2-3, with D perhaps TRBD2 (5 bases). Germline CDR1 is SQVTM and CDR2 is ANQGSEA. The V end was cut by 7 bases, the J end by 10 bases, with 12 bases between. This CDR3 has 10 residues. CDR3 bases: TGCAGCGCTGGACGGGATCCGCAGTATTTT. It is translated as CSAGRDPQYF.

Note on this clonotype: An end of the junction does not agree with germline; a read error may underlie this. This chain joins TRBV6-6 and TRBJ1-2; unclear D gene. The germline V gene encodes CDR1 MNHNY and CDR2 SVGAGI (reference sequence). This CDR3 is built from 16 residues. CDR3 amino acids: CVSSYDVSPYPYGYTF. CDR3 nucleotide sequence: TGTGTCAGCAGTTACGACGTCAGCCCGTACCCCTATGGCTACACCTTC.

A remark on this clonotype: The germline gene is not matched at one end of the junction; a read error may be the cause. J is TRBJ2-7 and V is TRBV20-1, with 14 bases fitting TRBD2. The CDR3 is 15 residues long. Germline lookup yields CDR1 DFQATT and CDR2 SNEGSKA (reference sequence). The CDR3 protein is CSALHRTSGGYGQYF. The CDR3 DNA reads TGCAGTGCACTACACCGGACTAGCGGGGGGTACGGGCAGTACTTC.

The chain is built from TRBV2 and TRBJ2-5, with no clear D. CDR3 length: 12 amino acids. Trimming took 6 bases from V and 4 from J, leaving 9 bases between them. Germline V lookup: CDR1 SNHLY, CDR2 FYNNEI. CDR3 bases: TGTGCCAGCAGAGGAGCGAGAGAGACCCAGTACTTC. It translates to CASRGARETQYF.